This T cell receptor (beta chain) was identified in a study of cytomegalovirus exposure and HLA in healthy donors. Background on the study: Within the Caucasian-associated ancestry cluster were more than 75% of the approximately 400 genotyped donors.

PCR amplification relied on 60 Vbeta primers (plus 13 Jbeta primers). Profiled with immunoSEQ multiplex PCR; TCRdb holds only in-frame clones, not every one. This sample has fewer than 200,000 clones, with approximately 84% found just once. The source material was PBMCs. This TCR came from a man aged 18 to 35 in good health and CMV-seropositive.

Written as DNA, the CDR3 is TGTGCCAGCAGCCCCCCTCCGGGAGGGGTTGAGACCCAGTACTTC. It yields the protein CASSPPPGGVETQYF. The V call is TRBV7-7, the J call TRBJ2-5; 8 bases align to TRBD2. V was pared by 5 bases and J by 5 bases, with 10 bases of the junction left unmatched. Germline lookup yields CDR1 SSHAT and CDR2 FNYEAQ (reference sequence). The CDR3 has 15 residues.